This TCR beta chain emerged from a study of OX40 agonist ivuxolimab in advanced cancers. The data were produced by immunoSEQ multiplex PCR, yet TCRdb's version contains in-frame clones alone and is incomplete. The sample includes roughly 71,000 clones, 84% seen only once; the top ten take around 0.78%. The length of the CDR3 is 16 residues. The V gene end was trimmed by 6 bases and the J gene end by 9 bases; junction bases not matched to a gene: 16. Germline V gene lookup returns CDR1 MDHEN and CDR2 SYDVKM. This chain links TRBV28 with TRBJ2-7; TRBD2 aligns across 11 bases. The specimen was CD4+ or CD8+ T cells sorted from blood, collected in a trial of the OX40 agonist ivuxolimab. The source is an adult with an advanced solid tumor such as melanoma, head and neck, liver or kidney cancer. This CDR3 reads CASSLTQGLAVSWQYF. The CDR3, as DNA: TGTGCCAGCAGCTTAACACAGGGACTAGCGGTGTCGTGGCAGTACTTC.